Below, 2 T cell receptor beta chains from the same sample are listed, as sequenced in a study of T cell responses to AZD1222 COVID-19 vaccine (dated by TCRdb to 2020 to 2023). The time point label, read with the paper, signifies: baseline before first vaccination. The library was obtained by the immunoSEQ multiplex PCR assay. In TCRdb, the immuneACCESS table is reduced to in-frame sequences with V and J assigned. These tables do not hold every clone; where another copy was compared, an unresolved V gene accounts for under half, and the others remain unexplained. The sample includes over 120,000 clones, with 80% to 90% observed a single time. The leading ten clones occupy 1.6% of the sample. The source was peripheral blood, collected on day 0 of AZD1222 vaccination. The receptor source for this set is an adult in good health.

The V gene is TRBV12-3 or TRBV12-4, the J gene TRBJ1-2; D unresolved. CDR3 size: 11 residues. V shed 4 bases and J shed 9 bases, with 9 bases lying between them. The CDR3 reads CASSYTGSYTF. Here the CDR3 DNA reads TGTGCCAGCAGTTATACGGGGAGCTACACCTTC.

The chain has TRBV4-1 and TRBJ2-5, with 12 positions matching TRBD2. The CDR3 has 15 residues. Per germline, CDR1 MGHRA and CDR2 YSYEKL. V was clipped by 3 bases and J by 4 bases; unmatched bases: 3. CDR3 residues: CASSQTSGGGETQYF. For the CDR3, the DNA is TGCGCCAGCAGCCAGACTAGCGGGGGCGGAGAGACCCAGTACTTC.